Listed below are T cell receptor beta chains from one sample, sequenced in a study of T-cell reconstitution after alpha-beta-depleted transplantation in children. A single record per CDR3 protein comes from TCRdb applying MiXCR to the PCR reads. The sample comprises about 610,000 distinct CDR3 sequences, over 9.5% of which are singletons, and less than 5% rests with the top ten. The specimen was PBMCs from the stem cell graft donor, collected from the stem cell graft. The receptors here all came from a human donor who donated a stem cell graft to a child with acute myeloid leukemia. CDR3s include the opening cysteine and the closing phenylalanine or tryptophan. A D gene is named only where the DNA matches it firmly. Only some rows state a clone size, as once, few, many or a class for expanded clones.

j_call d_call clone_size v_call cdr3_aa cdr3_nt
TRBJ1-2 TRBD1 many TRBV6-1 CASRPGQVYGYTF TGTGCCAGCAGGCCGGGACAGGTCTATGGCTACACCTTC
TRBJ2-7 TRBD2 many TRBV6-1 CASSPPLLAGDYEQYF TGTGCCAGCAGTCCCCCTTTACTAGCGGGGGATTACGAGCAGTACTTC
TRBJ2-7 TRBD1 - TRBV27 CASSGQQGVASYEQYF TGTGCCAGCAGTGGGCAACAGGGGGTGGCCTCCTACGAGCAGTACTTC
TRBJ1-5 - many TRBV6-1 CASAAFFGGNQPQHF TGTGCCAGCGCGGCCTTCTTCGGTGGCAATCAGCCCCAGCATTTT
TRBJ2-2 TRBD1 - TRBV7-9 CASSPGQGLPGELFF TGTGCCAGCAGCCCCGGACAGGGTTTGCCCGGGGAGCTGTTTTTT
TRBJ2-7 - many TRBV28 CASSSGHLYEQYF TGTGCCAGCAGTTCGGGACATCTATACGAGCAGTACTTC
TRBJ2-2 - few TRBV20-1 CSARPPLTGELFF TGCAGTGCTAGACCCCCTCTCACCGGGGAGCTGTTTTTT
TRBJ2-2 - - TRBV2 CASSVDKLLTGELFF TGTGCCAGCAGTGTGGACAAATTGCTGACCGGGGAGCTGTTTTTT
TRBJ2-4 TRBD2 - TRBV4-3 CASSQDAGAGAKNIQYF TGCGCCAGCAGCCAAGATGCGGGAGCTGGAGCCAAAAACATTCAGTACTTC
TRBJ1-1 TRBD1 - TRBV20-1 CSATPGQGLHTEAFF TGCAGTGCTACCCCGGGACAGGGGCTTCACACTGAAGCTTTCTTT
TRBJ1-3 TRBD1 - TRBV6-1 CASSRGNRGSGNTIYF TGTGCCAGCAGCCGAGGAAACAGGGGATCTGGAAACACCATATATTTT
TRBJ2-3 - many TRBV10-3 CAISPTSTDTQYF TGTGCCATCAGTCCTACTAGCACAGATACGCAGTATTTT
TRBJ1-1 TRBD1 many TRBV7-9 CASRGTGGTLNTEAFF TGTGCCAGCAGAGGGACAGGGGGCACACTGAACACTGAAGCTTTCTTT
TRBJ2-5 - many TRBV7-2 CASSLVGASRETQYF TGTGCCAGCAGCTTAGTTGGGGCTAGCCGCGAGACCCAGTACTTC
TRBJ2-3 TRBD2 many TRBV13 CASSLGREVPDTQYF TGTGCCAGCAGCTTAGGGCGGGAGGTCCCAGATACGCAGTATTTT
TRBJ2-5 - few TRBV29-1 CSVDPGLVGETQYF TGCAGCGTTGACCCCGGCCTGGTCGGGGAGACCCAGTACTTC
TRBJ2-1 TRBD2 - TRBV28 CASCLEPAGTSGYNEQFF TGTGCCAGCTGTTTAGAACCAGCCGGGACTAGCGGCTACAATGAGCAGTTCTTC
TRBJ1-5 - - TRBV12-3/TRBV12-4 CASSSGQTRFSNQPQHF TGTGCCAGCAGTTCTGGACAGACGAGATTTAGCAATCAGCCCCAGCATTTT
TRBJ2-7 - many TRBV29-1 CSVKRSSYEQYF TGCAGCGTTAAGCGTAGCTCCTACGAGCAGTACTTC
TRBJ1-1 TRBD1 many TRBV7-9 CASSLQGANTEAFF TGTGCCAGCAGCTTACAGGGGGCGAACACTGAAGCTTTCTTT
TRBJ2-5 - few TRBV11-2 CASSFTQETQYF TGTGCCAGCAGCTTTACCCAAGAGACCCAGTACTTC
TRBJ2-5 TRBD2 many TRBV7-8 CASSLIMTSAFETQYF TGTGCCAGCAGCTTAATCATGACTAGCGCATTTGAGACCCAGTACTTC
TRBJ2-3 TRBD2 many TRBV7-6 CASTIYGGRVGDTQYF TGTGCCAGCACCATATACGGCGGGAGGGTGGGAGATACGCAGTATTTT
TRBJ2-7 - many TRBV20-1 CSASSPYEQYF TGCAGTGCCAGTTCCCCCTACGAGCAGTACTTC
TRBJ1-2 - - TRBV12-3/TRBV12-4 CASSGGPANYGYTF TGTGCCAGCTCCGGGGGCCCGGCTAACTATGGCTACACCTTC
TRBJ2-3 TRBD2 few TRBV28 CASSGLVLRSTDTQYF TGTGCCAGCAGCGGACTAGTACTACGAAGCACAGATACGCAGTATTTT
TRBJ1-1 - many TRBV7-2 CASSVNTEAFF TGTGCCAGCAGCGTGAACACTGAAGCTTTCTTT
TRBJ1-5 TRBD1 - TRBV5-1 CASSPGTGGFQPQHF TGCGCCAGCAGCCCGGGGACAGGGGGCTTTCAGCCCCAGCATTTT
TRBJ2-1 TRBD2 many TRBV6-2/TRBV6-3 CASSYEVAGMYNEQFF TGTGCCAGCAGTTATGAGGTAGCGGGGATGTACAATGAGCAGTTCTTC
TRBJ1-6 - many TRBV12-3/TRBV12-4 CASSLNPSNSFPLHF TGTGCCAGCAGTTTAAATCCGTCTAATTCGTTCCCCCTCCACTTT
TRBJ2-3 - - TRBV7-8 CASSTGLGSTDTQYF TGTGCCAGCAGCACCGGACTGGGGAGCACAGATACGCAGTATTTT
TRBJ2-7 TRBD2 few TRBV20-1 CSARGRLGAGGYEQYF TGCAGTGCTAGGGGGCGGCTCGGGGCGGGAGGGTACGAGCAGTACTTC
TRBJ2-7 TRBD2 - TRBV20-1 CSARVWGLAYEQYF TGCAGTGCTAGAGTGTGGGGACTAGCCTACGAGCAGTACTTC
TRBJ2-1 - many TRBV7-6 CASSLAPLEGEQFF TGTGCCAGCAGCTTAGCGCCACTAGAAGGGGAGCAGTTCTTC
TRBJ2-2 - many TRBV5-1 CASSSSFTGELFF TGCGCCAGCAGCTCCTCTTTCACCGGGGAGCTGTTTTTT
TRBJ2-3 - many TRBV24-1 CATSFRGGGDTQYF TGTGCCACCAGCTTCCGGGGCGGCGGGGATACGCAGTATTTT
TRBJ2-7 TRBD2 - TRBV20-1 CSARGELAGFSNYEQYF TGCAGTGCTAGAGGCGAACTAGCGGGGTTCTCGAACTACGAGCAGTACTTC
TRBJ2-2 - - TRBV7-2 CASSYTNTGELFF TGTGCCAGCAGCTATACGAACACCGGGGAGCTGTTTTTT
TRBJ1-5 - few TRBV7-3 CASSPAGEQPQHF TGTGCCAGCAGCCCCGCTGGTGAGCAGCCCCAGCATTTT
TRBJ2-7 - few TRBV7-6 CASSPPLTEYNEQYF TGTGCCAGCAGCCCCCCCCTGACGGAATATAACGAGCAGTACTTC
TRBJ1-1 TRBD1 - TRBV11-2 CASSSPTGWNTEAFF TGTGCCAGCAGCTCGCCGACAGGGTGGAACACTGAAGCTTTCTTT
TRBJ2-7 - - TRBV29-1 CSVGVRTGYEQYF TGCAGCGTTGGAGTCAGGACTGGCTACGAGCAGTACTTC
TRBJ2-4 TRBD1 few TRBV20-1 CSARVRGRENIQYF TGCAGTGCTAGAGTAAGGGGGCGAGAAAACATTCAGTACTTC
TRBJ2-2 - - TRBV28 CASSTLATGELFF TGTGCCAGCAGTACCCTAGCGACCGGGGAGCTGTTTTTT
TRBJ2-3 - many TRBV18 CASSPDGGSTDTQYF TGTGCCAGCTCCCCCGACGGGGGAAGCACAGATACGCAGTATTTT
TRBJ1-1 - many TRBV6-6 CASSSAGAFF TGTGCCAGCAGTTCCGCGGGGGCTTTCTTT
TRBJ2-2 TRBD1 few TRBV9 CASSVGMGQGVTGELFF TGTGCCAGCAGCGTAGGGATGGGACAGGGCGTCACCGGGGAGCTGTTTTTT
TRBJ1-4 - many TRBV28 CASSTPTNEKLFF TGTGCCAGCAGTACCCCAACTAATGAAAAACTGTTTTTT
TRBJ1-1 - - TRBV11-3 CASSPTGEVFNTEAFF TGTGCCAGCAGCCCAACGGGTGAGGTGTTCAACACTGAAGCTTTCTTT
TRBJ2-7 - many TRBV6-5 CASSYRTGSYEQYF TGTGCCAGCAGTTACCGGACTGGCTCCTACGAGCAGTACTTC
TRBJ2-3 - many TRBV7-9 CASSLGLGKATQYF TGTGCCAGCAGCCTGGGACTGGGAAAGGCTACGCAGTATTTT
TRBJ2-1 TRBD2 few TRBV7-9 CASSLVGLAGKDEQFF TGTGCCAGCAGCTTAGTGGGACTAGCGGGAAAGGACGAGCAGTTCTTC
TRBJ2-2 TRBD2 - TRBV12-3/TRBV12-4 CASRRLAGLNTGELFF TGTGCCAGCAGACGACTAGCGGGGTTGAACACCGGGGAGCTGTTTTTT
TRBJ2-1 TRBD2 - TRBV9 CASSVGTSGVGTTEQFF TGTGCCAGCAGCGTGGGGACTAGCGGGGTGGGGACAACTGAGCAGTTCTTC
TRBJ1-6 - - TRBV7-9 CASSLERGAYNSPLHF TGTGCCAGCAGCTTAGAGAGGGGCGCTTATAATTCACCCCTCCACTTT
TRBJ2-3 TRBD2 many TRBV4-3 CASSQDTGGFTDTQYF TGCGCCAGCAGCCAAGATACGGGAGGGTTCACAGATACGCAGTATTTT
TRBJ2-7 TRBD2 many TRBV6-1 CASREKQRGHVYEQYF TGTGCCAGCAGGGAGAAACAGCGGGGCCACGTCTACGAGCAGTACTTC
TRBJ1-4 - - TRBV5-1 CASGNGGPNEKLFF TGCGCCAGCGGGAATGGCGGTCCTAATGAAAAACTGTTTTTT
TRBJ2-2 TRBD2 few TRBV9 CASSVGAGVSGELFF TGTGCCAGCAGCGTGGGAGCGGGAGTGTCCGGGGAGCTGTTTTTT